This is a list of T cell receptor beta chains from one sample in a study of blood T cell repertoires in COVID-19. Method: immunoSEQ multiplex PCR; TCRdb's copy keeps in-frame clones and lacks some. The data show about 49,000 clones, with 70% to 90% seen just once and over 12% held by the top ten. The sequencing sample was made of peripheral blood. The receptors stem from a human donor in a cohort sampled during active COVID-19. CDR3s include the opening cysteine and the closing phenylalanine or tryptophan. D genes are given only for firm matches. Where a row states a size, it is once, few, many or the class of an expanded clone; other rows omit it.

j_call	v_call	d_call	clone_size	cdr3_nt	cdr3_aa
TRBJ2-1	TRBV27	-	-	TGTGCCAGCAGTTTAGGTCTGTTGTCTAACAATGAGCAGTTCTTC	CASSLGLLSNNEQFF
TRBJ2-4	TRBV5-1	TRBD2	once	TGCGCCAGCAGCTTGGAGGACGGGAGGTTTAATATTCAGTACTTC	CASSLEDGRFNIQYF
TRBJ2-2	TRBV15	TRBD1	-	TGTGCCACCAGCAGAGGGGGGACAGGGAGGGCCGGGGAGCTGTTTTTT	CATSRGGTGRAGELFF
TRBJ1-2	TRBV5-1	-	-	TGCGCCAGCAGCGGGGAGGGGAACTATGGCTACACCTTC	CASSGEGNYGYTF
TRBJ2-3	TRBV10-1	-	few	TGCGCCAGCAGTCCGACAGGAGGCACAGATACGCAGTATTTT	CASSPTGGTDTQYF
TRBJ1-6	TRBV6-6	-	-	TGTGCCAGCATGGGCAGAAGCTCCTATAATTCACCCCTCCACTTT	CASMGRSSYNSPLHF
TRBJ2-5	TRBV5-1	TRBD2	-	TGCGCCAGCAGCTTCTCTAGCGGGGGGGGGTCGGAGACCCAGTACTTC	CASSFSSGGGSETQYF
TRBJ1-5	TRBV19	-	once	TGTGCCAGTAATGACAGATATAGCAATCAGCCCCAGCATTTT	CASNDRYSNQPQHF
TRBJ1-1	TRBV7-3	-	-	TGTGCCAGCAGCTTGGCGGGGAACACTGAAGCTTTCTTT	CASSLAGNTEAFF
TRBJ2-3	TRBV27	-	-	TGTGCCAGCAGTACTAACACAGATACGCAGTATTTT	CASSTNTDTQYF
TRBJ1-3	TRBV9	-	few	TGTGCCAGCAGCTATACCCGGGCTGGAAACACCATATATTTT	CASSYTRAGNTIYF
TRBJ2-3	TRBV3-1/TRBV3-2	-	-	TGTGCCAGCAGTCCAAAGCGGTACTACACAGATACGCAGTATTTT	CASSPKRYYTDTQYF
TRBJ2-5	TRBV19	-	-	TGTGCCAGTAGTCCCGTCGGGGTGGGGACCCAGTACTTC	CASSPVGVGTQYF
TRBJ1-2	TRBV28	TRBD1	-	TGTGCCAGCAGTCAACAGGGGAACTATGGCTACACCTTC	CASSQQGNYGYTF
TRBJ1-2	TRBV24-1	TRBD1	-	TGTGCCACCAGCGACAGGGGGCATTTCTATGGCTACACCTTC	CATSDRGHFYGYTF
TRBJ1-5	TRBV5-5	-	-	TGTGCCAGCAGCTTGGGAGATCAGCCCCAGCATTTT	CASSLGDQPQHF
TRBJ1-1	TRBV27	TRBD1	-	TGTGCCAGCAGTTTCGCAACAGGGGGTAGGACTGAAGCTTTCTTT	CASSFATGGRTEAFF
TRBJ1-5	TRBV19	-	-	TGTGCCAGTAGTATAGTGAGTCAGCCCCAGCATTTT	CASSIVSQPQHF
TRBJ1-5	TRBV30	-	-	TGTGCCTGGAGCCTTTCGTCCAATCAGCCCCAGCATTTT	CAWSLSSNQPQHF
TRBJ2-5	TRBV5-5	-	-	TGTGCCAGCAGCTTGGGATCAGGGTTGGGCCAAGAGACCCAGTACTTC	CASSLGSGLGQETQYF
TRBJ1-1	TRBV15	-	few	TGTGCCACCAGCAGTACAGGGCCGAACACTGAAGCTTTCTTT	CATSSTGPNTEAFF
TRBJ1-2	TRBV9	TRBD1	-	TGTGCCAGCAGCGTAGTAGGGACAGGGGTTGGCTACACCTTC	CASSVVGTGVGYTF
TRBJ1-4	TRBV11-2	-	once	TGTGCCAGCAGCGAATCAGGGTCCATAACTAATGAAAAACTGTTTTTT	CASSESGSITNEKLFF
TRBJ2-2	TRBV2	-	-	TGTGCCAGCAGTGCTGGCCGGCGCGGCCCCGGGGAGCTGTTTTTT	CASSAGRRGPGELFF
TRBJ2-1	TRBV7-2	-	-	TGTGCCAGCAGCTTAGACCGAGAAAATGAGCAGTTCTTC	CASSLDRENEQFF
TRBJ2-1	TRBV9	TRBD1	-	TGTGCCAGCCAGGACAGGGGAGGTGAGCAGTTCTTC	CASQDRGGEQFF
TRBJ1-5	TRBV19	TRBD1	-	TGTGCCAGTAGTATAGGCCGGGACAGGAGCAATCAGCCCCAGCATTTT	CASSIGRDRSNQPQHF
TRBJ2-3	TRBV21-1	-	-	TGTGCCAGCAGCATTTGGACAGGGAAGGTGGCAGATACGCAGTATTTT	CASSIWTGKVADTQYF
TRBJ2-1	TRBV2	TRBD2	-	TGTGCCAGCGGGACGGGAGGGCCAACATACAATGAGCAGTTCTTC	CASGTGGPTYNEQFF
TRBJ2-1	TRBV6-5	TRBD1	-	TGTGCCACTCAGCAGACAGGGGATTTTTACAATGAGCAGTTCTTC	CATQQTGDFYNEQFF
TRBJ1-2	TRBV6-1	-	once	TGTGCCAGCAGTGAAGCTACAGGGCGCTATGGCTACACCTTC	CASSEATGRYGYTF
TRBJ1-1	TRBV11-2	-	once	TGTGCCAGCAGCTTCCGAAGGGACTACACTGAAGCTTTCTTT	CASSFRRDYTEAFF
TRBJ2-5	TRBV30	-	-	TGTGCCTGGAGTACGGGGGAAGAGACCCAGTACTTC	CAWSTGEETQYF
TRBJ1-1	TRBV10-1	TRBD1	-	TGCGCCAGCACTAGGGACAGGGGAAACACTGAAGCTTTCTTT	CASTRDRGNTEAFF
TRBJ2-6	TRBV28	-	-	TGTGCCAGCAGTTCAGGAAGACCAACCTCTGGGGCCAACGTCCTGACTTTC	CASSSGRPTSGANVLTF
TRBJ2-7	TRBV30	-	few	TGTGCCTGGGGGCGCAACGCCGGGAGTGCTTACGAGCAGTACTTC	CAWGRNAGSAYEQYF
TRBJ2-7	TRBV30	TRBD2	-	TGTGCCTGGGATCCGGGACTAGCTCCGTACGAGCAGTACTTC	CAWDPGLAPYEQYF
TRBJ1-2	TRBV12-3/TRBV12-4	-	-	TGTGCCAGCAGTTCAGGCGAATACAACAAAGGCTTC	CASSSGEYNKGF
TRBJ2-7	TRBV30	-	-	TGTGCCTGGGAACAGTCCTACGAGCAGTACTTC	CAWEQSYEQYF
TRBJ1-4	TRBV21-1	-	-	TGTGCCAGCAGCAAACGTGGGACAGGGGGCCCCGAAAAACTGTTTTTT	CASSKRGTGGPEKLFF
TRBJ1-4	TRBV20-1	-	-	TGCAGTGCTAGCTTCAATGAAAAACTGTTTTTT	CSASFNEKLFF
TRBJ2-7	TRBV6-2/TRBV6-3	TRBD1	-	TGTGCCAGCAGTTACTACGGGACAGGGGCCGAGCAGTACTTC	CASSYYGTGAEQYF
TRBJ2-2	TRBV2	TRBD1	-	TGTGCCAGCGAACAGGGGTGGAACACCGGGGAGCTGTTTTTT	CASEQGWNTGELFF
TRBJ1-4	TRBV6-5	-	-	TGTGCCAGCAGTTACGGAGGATCATATGAAAAACTGTTTTTT	CASSYGGSYEKLFF
TRBJ2-3	TRBV27	-	-	TGTGCCAGCAGTTTTAGACGCGGGCAACGGGATACGCAGTATTTT	CASSFRRGQRDTQYF
TRBJ2-7	TRBV4-2	TRBD2	few	TGTGCCAGCAGCCCGTCCCCGGGGGGTGATTACGAGCAGTACTTC	CASSPSPGGDYEQYF
TRBJ1-6	TRBV5-1	TRBD1	-	TGCACCAGCAGCTCGCGCGGACAGGGGGCTTCACCCCTCCACTTT	CTSSSRGQGASPLHF
TRBJ2-1	TRBV6-1	-	-	TGTGCCAGCAGTGAGGACAGCTACATATCCTACAATGAGCAGTTCTTC	CASSEDSYISYNEQFF
TRBJ2-7	TRBV29-1	TRBD2	few	TGCAGCGTCAAAGAAAGAGCGGGAGTCCCCTACGAGCAGTACTTC	CSVKERAGVPYEQYF
TRBJ2-7	TRBV19	-	few	TGTGCCAGCCGACGGGGTCCTTCCTACGAGCAGTACTTC	CASRRGPSYEQYF
TRBJ2-1	TRBV18	TRBD2	-	TGTGCCAGCTCACCAGGAGGTAGCGGGGGCGAGCAGTTCTTC	CASSPGGSGGEQFF
TRBJ1-2	TRBV6-5	-	-	TGTGCCAGCAGTTACGTCGGGGGGCTAGACTATGGCTACACCTTC	CASSYVGGLDYGYTF
TRBJ2-1	TRBV2	TRBD1	-	TGTGCCAGCAGAGGGACAGGGGGCACCTATGAGCAGTTCTTC	CASRGTGGTYEQFF
TRBJ2-7	TRBV2	-	once	TGTGCCAGCAGAGCGACGGTATACGAGCAGTACTTC	CASRATVYEQYF
TRBJ2-5	TRBV15	-	few	TGTGCCACCAGCTTCAGGGGTGTTGAGACCCAGTACTTC	CATSFRGVETQYF
TRBJ1-2	TRBV6-5	-	-	TGTGCCAGCAGTTACTCCATAACAGGGAGGGATGGCTACACCTTC	CASSYSITGRDGYTF
TRBJ1-4	TRBV5-1	-	-	TGCGCCAGCAGCCCGGGGCAGGGGTTGAATAGTAATGAAAAACTGTTTTTT	CASSPGQGLNSNEKLFF
TRBJ2-2	TRBV19	TRBD2	-	TGTGCCAGTAGTTTCCCCCCTAGCGGGGGGTATACCGGGGAGCTGTTTTTT	CASSFPPSGGYTGELFF
TRBJ1-2	TRBV2	-	-	TGTGCCAGCAGTGAAGGTAGCGGGCCTGGCTACACCTTC	CASSEGSGPGYTF